This TCR beta chain was identified in a study of CD8 T cells in ankylosing spondylitis. General study results and limits: Earlier work had already found some motif variants in reactive arthritis synovial fluid and blood. Matched ankylosing spondylitis synovial fluid reportedly showed significant enrichment of disease-linked clones. In ankylosing spondylitis blood, a motif of 7 to 9 highly homologous TCR beta variants appeared characteristic.

V dropped 1 base and J dropped 4; count of bases not matched to a gene: 4. The CDR3 contains 15 residues. Germline V gene lookup returns CDR1 SGHRS and CDR2 YFSETQ. 5'-RACE, quantitative and with molecular barcodes, yielded the TCR beta libraries. Via MiXCR, TCRdb re-called the 5' RACE reads, giving one row per CDR3 protein. This table holds 150,000 to 200,000 distinct CDR3 sequences, roughly 12% found once. In this sample, this clonotype turned up many times. The antigen remains unidentified. Sequencing was done on a sample of blood, either unsorted or a sorted T cell fraction (not recorded which). This sequence originates from a male donor with ankylosing spondylitis or in good health (not recorded which). The rearrangement joins TRBV5-1 to TRBJ2-2, with TRBD1 matching 7 bases. The CDR3 loop reads CASSLRQGVTGELFF. The CDR3 DNA sequence: TGCGCCAGCAGCTTGCGACAGGGAGTCACCGGGGAGCTGTTTTTT.